A single sample gave rise to the 6 T cell receptor beta chains below, sequenced in a study of technical replicates of blood from four donors (dated by TCRdb to between 2016 and 2019). The library was built by means of the immunoSEQ multiplex PCR assay. The table comes from immuneACCESS by way of TCRdb, which keeps in-frame sequences with V and J called. Part of the clones is missing from these tables; in studies checked, under half for an unresolved V gene and the rest for unknown reasons. In all, the sample holds 40,000 to 55,000 clones, and 90% to 96% of those were seen once. The ten largest clonotypes hold under 0.45% of the sample. Sequenced sample: T cells isolated from PBMCs. The origin of the receptors is a human donor in good health.

The rearrangement links TRBV7-2 to TRBJ2-1; 7 bases are a match to TRBD2. J lost 3 bases, V lost 7 bases, and 9 bases had no gene match. Germline V gives CDR1 SGHTA, CDR2 FQGNSA. The CDR3 covers 15 residues. The CDR3 coding sequence is TGTGCCAGCACCCGGAGCGGGATAGGCTACAATGAGCAGTTCTTC. As protein: CASTRSGIGYNEQFF.

The V gene is TRBV6-4, the J gene TRBJ2-1, with 11 positions matching TRBD1. V was pared by 5 bases and J by 2 bases, with 2 bases of the junction left unmatched. The CDR3 length is 15 residues. Looked up from germline, CDR1 is MRHNA and CDR2 is SNTAGT. CDR3 residues: CASSRDRGTYNEQFF. In nucleotides, the CDR3 is TGTGCCAGCAGTAGGGACAGGGGGACCTACAATGAGCAGTTCTTC.

This clone was found a few times. V usage is TRBV10-1 and J usage is TRBJ2-3, with no clear D. CDR1 and CDR2 (germline): WNHNN, SYGVQD (reference sequence). The CDR3 spans 13 residues. Trimming cost V 6 bases and J 5 bases, with 12 bases left between them. CDR3 protein: CASRPASGDTQYF. CDR3 in DNA: TGCGCCAGCAGACCCGCCTCCGGAGATACGCAGTATTTT.

Only a few counts were recorded for this clone. The chain carries TRBV16 and TRBJ1-5; 9 positions match TRBD1. V was clipped by 5 bases and J by 6 bases; unmatched bases: 8. The CDR3 spans 15 residues. In germline, CDR1 is KGHSY, CDR2 FQNENV. CDR3 region: CASSKGDREFQPQHF. Written as DNA, the CDR3 is TGTGCCAGCAGCAAGGGGGACAGGGAATTTCAGCCCCAGCATTTT. Based on the CDR3 plus reference TRBV16 and TRBJ1-5, the full variable domain is GEEVAQTPKHLVRGEGQKAKLYCAPIKGHSYVFWYQQVLKNEFKFLISFQNENVFDETGMPKERFSAKCLPNSPCSLEIQATKLEDSAVYFCASSKGDREFQPQHFGDGTRLSIL.

The J gene is TRBJ1-5, the V gene TRBV30; perhaps TRBD1 as D (6 bases). V lost 4 bases, J lost 6 bases, and 16 bases lay in between. The V gene's germline CDR1 is GTSNPN and CDR2 SVGIG (reference sequence). There are 14 residues in the CDR3. The CDR3 sequence: CAWNSGATGQPQHF. As DNA, the CDR3 is TGTGCCTGGAACTCAGGGGCAACCGGTCAGCCCCAGCATTTT.

Written as DNA, the CDR3 is TGTGCCAGCAGCTTATTAGGACTAGCGGGGGACAATGAGCAGTTCTTC. Encoded protein: CASSLLGLAGDNEQFF. This chain connects TRBV7-3 to TRBJ2-1; TRBD2 agrees at 13 bases. J lost 5 bases, V lost 2 bases, and 3 bases had no gene match. Germline V gene lookup returns CDR1 SGHTA and CDR2 FQGTGA. The CDR3 length is 16 residues.